This T cell receptor (beta chain) derives from a study of cytomegalovirus exposure and HLA in healthy donors (TCRdb year 2017). About the investigation overall: In an earlier analysis of under 750 of the donors, 250 to 300 Gb of sequence data and just under 120 million unique TCR beta sequences from 150 million to 200 million T cells were reported. On average, around 200,000 unique TCR beta nucleotide sequences were sequenced per donor among about 400 genotyped donors of the cohort, with roughly 18% of those sequences being non-productive. Along with the roughly 670-subject first cohort, a separate validation cohort of 120 different subjects was used. The later analysis used no new phenotypic data to find candidate immune exposures, relying instead on TCR beta sequences and their occurrence across donors. The study aimed to test whether cataloging public T cell receptors could reveal signatures of past pathogen exposure. Roughly 320 gigabases of sequencing data and approximately 91 million unique TCR sequences made up an early release that covered under 750 HLA-typed donors. A later analysis re-analyzed previously published TCR beta repertoires from 550 to 700 donors and added high-resolution HLA genotyping to study TCR occurrence patterns. Of the roughly 400 genotyped donors, approximately 82% fell in the genetic ancestry cluster associated with self-reported Caucasian donors. To predict cytomegalovirus infection status, the study combined high-throughput TCR immunosequencing, statistical association of individual TCRs with disease status, and machine learning. About 5 DR-DQ haplotypes were handled as single units for association and clustering, since linkage in the cohort was strong. A later genetic analysis used genome-wide SNP genotypes for about 65% of the roughly 700 donors, treating that subset as a discovery cohort. To decide whether each TCR beta V gene segment behaved as functional or pseudogenic, an earlier analysis of several hundred of the donors relied on high-throughput TCR beta sequencing. Donor age, sex, ethnicity and CMV serostatus were collected together with the repertoire data. Using immunosequencing, the study profiled T cell repertoires from fewer than 700 subjects and related those repertoires to cytomegalovirus serostatus. Both class I and class II loci were covered by HLA typing, at four-digit resolution. The number of donors typed differed by locus, with roughly 629-640 for A, B, C, DRB1 and DQB1, approximately 500 for DQA1, about 610 for DPA1, and around 460 for DPB1. Every discovery cohort repertoire had been produced on one sequencing platform.

Libraries were built with the immunoSEQ multiplex PCR assay. For the multiplex PCR, a mixture combining 60 forward primers for TCR Vbeta segments and 13 reverse primers for TCR Jbeta segments was used. The CDR3 region of rearranged TCR beta genes was amplified from genomic DNA with a multiplex PCR assay. On the Illumina HiSeq System, the amplified TCR beta libraries were sequenced as 87-base-pair reads. On the study's bioinformatics: A later analysis counted some 74 million unique TCR beta chains across the 650 to 800 repertoires, and some 11 million of these chains were shared by at least two donors. Raw reads were error-corrected and collapsed into unique sequences by a nearest-neighbor algorithm in which closely related sequences were merged to remove PCR and sequencing errors. CDR3 sequences were aligned to IMGT reference sequences to assign V, D and J gene segments. For a sequence to be retained, a match of at least six nucleotides to both a V gene segment and a J gene segment was required. Rearrangements were called productive when the CDR3 lacked stop codons and stayed in frame with V and J; all others were non-productive. CDR3 was defined according to IMGT convention as the region running from the second conserved V-encoded cysteine to the conserved J-encoded phenylalanine. The earlier analysis of about 610 of the donors excluded sequences that lacked an unambiguous match to a single V gene segment. In an earlier analysis of around 600 of the donors, V segments were called functional above 56.7% productive rearrangements and were called segregating when the between-donor standard deviation exceeded 5%. A statistical classification framework was developed to diagnose cytomegalovirus status using the catalog of TCR beta chain sequences. In a later analysis, TCR nucleotide sequences were compared against IMGT/GENE-DB human TR gene sequences so that V and J genes could be assigned. Using the TCRdist pipeline, a later analysis assigned CDR3 sequences along with most-parsimonious VDJ recombination scenarios. In a later analysis, each TCR beta chain was defined by its CDR3 amino acid sequence together with its V-gene family, and reads lacking a unique V-gene family were excluded. In a later analysis, fewer than 600 highly shared, low-generation-probability nucleotide sequences were removed to address suspected cross-contamination and a sequencing artifact. In a later analysis, a clonal expansion index for each public chain was calculated from normalized within-repertoire ranks of inferred template counts. A later analysis computed generation probabilities with a VDJ recombination model fitted to out-of-frame rearrangements, and checked the results against IGoR. A later analysis scored TCR-TCR, TCR-HLA and TCR-CMV co-occurrence with hypergeometric tests, applying a repertoire-size bias correction to TCR pairs. In a later analysis, false discovery rates were estimated by permuting HLA or CMV assignments 20 times. In a later analysis, co-occurring TCRs were grouped using DBSCAN, and TCRdist sequence similarity was added for clustering within HLA-allele-positive subsets. Co-occurrence clustering excluded repertoires with fewer than 30,000 or more than 120,000 public chains, plus five with anomalous nucleotide sharing. This is the immuneACCESS table as TCRdb keeps it, with only in-frame sequences that have V and J called. A part of the clones is gone; compared with another copy, unresolved V genes explain less than half, and the rest is unexplained. The V and J calls and clone size come from that table; D and trimming were worked out from the DNA. A total of roughly 120,000 clones appear in this sample, approximately 80% of them only once. The leading ten clones occupy roughly 4% of the sample.

Overall study outcomes, separate from this receptor: Cytomegalovirus status was reported to be diagnosed by the classifier with high specificity and sensitivity in both the original and validation cohorts. In a later analysis, HLA-associated TCR beta chains showed more clonal expansion and lower generation probabilities than non-associated chains that were equally common. A group of highly shared sequence variants was considered likely to be a technical artifact of the sequencing pipeline. In an earlier analysis of 587 of the donors, most TCR beta V segments appeared in productive rearrangements about 87% or about 30% of the time, broadly matching IMGT annotations. Because HLA typing was unavailable for some donors at each locus, only the typed subset was used in association tests. According to a later analysis, parvovirus B19, influenza, CMV and Epstein-Barr virus appeared linked to several top co-occurrence clusters. A later analysis found that TCR association rates varied across HLA loci, with DRB1 alleles showing the most associated TCRs and HLA-C alleles the fewest. A further reported finding was that TCR beta sequences accurately predicted the HLA-A and HLA-B alleles for most subjects in the first cohort. Because counts were too low, approximately 15 rarely observed V segments, including chromosome 9 orphons, were excluded from the earlier analysis of 500 to 700 of the donors. According to the authors, the approach could potentially be generalized to other disease states and immunological phenotypes. A later genetic analysis associated a missense DCLRE1C variant with V-gene and J-gene trimming of TCR beta chains, and an independent cohort replicated the association. At a false discovery rate of 0.05, a later analysis linked under 20,000 TCR beta sequences to specific HLA alleles. Sequencing depth was assumed to be roughly uniform across donors in the presence/absence analyses, though that assumption may not hold. Most TCR sequences were seen in very few donors, while some public TCRs were found in many individuals. Correlated functional status among segregating V segments might reflect linkage disequilibrium, but an unknown experimental factor could not be ruled out. According to a later analysis, most CMV-associated TCR beta chains appeared to be HLA-restricted, and the HLA associations seemed to be driven largely by CMV exposure. In vitro tests confirmed that a few of the cytomegalovirus-associated TCR beta chains recognize cytomegalovirus antigens. CMV serostatus was the only immune exposure information available for the cohort. In the study, approximately 150 TCR beta chains were listed as associated with cytomegalovirus. In a later genetic analysis, fewer N-insertions in productive TCRs were reported among donors in an Asian-associated ancestry cluster than the roughly 700-donor mean. The cohort was sequenced for TCR beta chains only, and without alpha or paired-chain data the features that could be detected were limited. Strong co-occurrence of HLA alleles, especially DR and DQ, made assigning TCR associations to individual alleles difficult.

Concerning this clone: The antigen it binds to is not known. Base-call qualities are not available, and no considerably larger clone is one nucleotide away.

The cohort consisted of 600 to 700 healthy bone marrow donors. All cohort members were sampled while nominally healthy, although unrecorded immune exposures were likely present. The donor tested CMV seronegative, placing the donor among the roughly 350 seronegative members of the cohort. Each donor provided a peripheral blood sample, and peripheral blood mononuclear cells were used for TCR beta sequencing. Genomic DNA was extracted from the blood cell samples with the Qiagen DNeasy Blood Extraction Kit. The TCR sequence derives from a man aged 35 to 55 in good health and CMV-seronegative. Sequences were obtained from PBMCs.

The DNA is as follows: TGTGCCAGCAGCCCGGGTTATAGCAATCAGCCCCAGCATTTT. This is translated as CASSPGYSNQPQHF. Rearrangement joined TRBV11-2 to TRBJ1-5, with no reliable assignment of the D segment. For CDR1 and CDR2, the germline V gene lists SGHAT and FQNNGV. The trim is 5 bases for V and 0 bases for J, with a gap of 8 bases between the germline ends. From the cysteine up to the phenylalanine, the CDR3 has a length of 14 residues. Of all the DNA, just the CDR3 is kept, 42 bases in frame from base 1.